This T cell receptor (beta chain) was observed in a study of prognosis after radiotherapy for stage I lung cancer. Two rounds of multiplex PCR amplified TCR beta CDR3 from genomic DNA. Primers specific to each TRBV and TRBJ gene were used in first-round PCR. TCRdb analysed the multiplex PCR reads with MiXCR anew, one entry per CDR3 protein. The top ten hold 15% of the sample, which has about 31,000 distinct CDR3 sequences, roughly 40% seen once. Germline V gene sequence: CDR1 SGHAT, CDR2 FQNNGV. V lost 5 bases and J lost 2, with 15 bases in between. This CDR3 is built from 15 residues. This clonotype was seen at least ten times.

This clonotype was sampled from a donor aged 50 or older with non-small cell lung cancer. J is TRBJ1-1 and V is TRBV11-2, with a weak D call TRBD1 (5 bases). This specimen consisted of PBMCs, obtained before or after stereotactic body radiation therapy (not recorded which). CDR3 region: CASSLSAGGNTEAFF. The CDR3 nucleotides read TGTGCCAGCAGCCTCAGCGCCGGGGGTAACACTGAAGCTTTCTTT.